This is a list of T cell receptor beta chains from one sample in a study of T cell responses to AZD1222 COVID-19 vaccine. Method: immunoSEQ multiplex PCR; TCRdb's copy keeps in-frame clones and lacks some. Altogether some 60,000 clones are present, approximately 89% being singletons, with the ten largest covering approximately 6.1%. The sample consisted of peripheral blood, taken 28 days after the second AZD1222 dose. The receptors here all came from an adult who received the AZD1222 COVID-19 vaccine. Each CDR3 is given with its conserved first and last residue. The D gene is left open where the match is weak. Where a row states a size, it is once, few, many or the class of an expanded clone; other rows omit it.

TRBJ2-7	TRBV25-1	.	.	CASSVRTAGEQYF	TGTGCCAGCAGTGTTCGGACAGCGGGCGAGCAGTACTTC
TRBJ1-5	TRBV27	.	.	CASGGHSSNQPQHF	TGTGCCAGCGGTGGGCATTCGAGCAATCAGCCCCAGCATTTT
TRBJ2-5	TRBV21-1	.	.	CASSKRGSNRIQETQYF	TGTGCCAGCAGCAAAAGGGGTTCAAACAGGATTCAAGAGACCCAGTACTTC
TRBJ2-7	TRBV6-4	.	.	CASSDTDRSLEQYF	TGTGCCAGCAGTGACACCGACAGGTCTCTCGAGCAGTACTTC
TRBJ1-2	TRBV11-2	.	TRBD1	CASSSDRASGYTF	TGTGCCAGCAGCTCCGACAGGGCAAGTGGCTACACCTTC
TRBJ2-7	TRBV20-1	.	.	CSASFNREQYF	TGCAGTGCTAGTTTCAACAGGGAGCAGTACTTC
TRBJ1-3	TRBV19	.	.	CASSNRLTSGNTIYF	TGTGCCAGTAGTAACAGGCTAACTTCGGGAAACACCATATATTTT
TRBJ1-5	TRBV6-5	.	.	CASSYPGSNQPQHF	TGTGCCAGCAGTTACCCCGGGAGCAATCAGCCCCAGCATTTT
TRBJ2-1	TRBV7-9	.	TRBD2	CASSSGLAGGQSYNEQFF	TGTGCCAGCAGCTCGGGACTAGCGGGAGGGCAGTCCTACAATGAGCAGTTCTTC
TRBJ1-4	TRBV5-1	once	.	CASSLGGANEKLFF	TGCGCCAGCAGCTTAGGCGGAGCTAATGAAAAACTGTTTTTT
TRBJ1-1	TRBV4-3	.	.	CASSQDLGGPEVAFF	TGCGCCAGCAGCCAAGATTTGGGAGGACCCGAAGTGGCTTTCTTT
TRBJ2-1	TRBV28	.	TRBD2	CATEAGGPYNEQFF	TGTGCCACCGAAGCGGGGGGGCCTTACAATGAGCAGTTCTTC
TRBJ2-7	TRBV2	.	.	CASSERMDSYEQYF	TGTGCCAGCAGTGAACGGATGGATTCCTACGAGCAGTACTTC
TRBJ1-1	TRBV20-1	.	TRBD1	CSASGTGTEAFF	TGCAGTGCTAGTGGGACAGGGACTGAAGCTTTCTTT
TRBJ1-5	TRBV5-8	.	.	CASTLPPPNNQPQHF	TGTGCCAGCACCTTACCGCCCCCGAACAATCAGCCCCAGCATTTT
TRBJ1-1	TRBV6-5	.	.	CASWNTEAFF	TGTGCTTCGTGGAACACTGAAGCTTTCTTT
TRBJ2-2	TRBV5-1	.	.	CASSLAGTNTGELFF	TGCGCCAGCAGCTTGGCGGGAACGAACACCGGGGAGCTGTTTTTT
TRBJ1-1	TRBV30	.	.	CAWSVRENTEAFF	TGTGCCTGGAGTGTACGGGAGAACACTGAAGCTTTCTTT
TRBJ1-1	TRBV30	.	.	CAWRSSGVAEAFF	TGTGCCTGGAGATCCTCAGGGGTAGCTGAAGCTTTCTTT
TRBJ2-2	TRBV18	.	.	CASSPRGRPPGTGELFF	TGTGCCAGCTCACCAAGGGGACGGCCACCGGGCACCGGGGAGCTGTTTTTT
TRBJ1-1	TRBV11-2	.	.	CASSLDENTEAFF	TGTGCCAGCAGCTTAGACGAGAACACTGAAGCTTTCTTT
TRBJ1-1	TRBV30	.	.	CAWSVSQSTEAFF	TGTGCCTGGAGTGTAAGCCAGAGCACTGAAGCTTTCTTT
TRBJ2-1	TRBV11-3	.	.	CASSYGGSARDEQFF	TGTGCCAGCAGCTACGGAGGGAGTGCGAGAGATGAGCAGTTCTTC
TRBJ2-2	TRBV10-3	few	.	CAIKGGQGDTGELFF	TGTGCCATCAAGGGCGGACAAGGGGATACCGGGGAGCTGTTTTTT
TRBJ2-7	TRBV14	few	TRBD1	CASSGYRGNYEQYF	TGTGCCAGCAGCGGCTACAGGGGGAACTACGAGCAGTACTTC
TRBJ2-7	TRBV12-2	once	.	CASRARLVFEQYF	TGTGCAAGTCGCGCCAGACTAGTCTTCGAGCAGTACTTC
TRBJ2-7	TRBV27	few	TRBD1	CASSLYRDRSDEQYF	TGTGCCAGCAGTCTGTACCGGGACAGGTCTGACGAGCAGTACTTC
TRBJ1-2	TRBV29-1	once	.	CSEGDGYTF	TGCAGCGAAGGGGATGGCTACACCTTC
TRBJ2-4	TRBV6-1	.	.	CASSEVLLGSQYF	TGTGCCAGCAGTGAAGTTTTATTGGGGAGTCAGTACTTC
TRBJ1-6	TRBV3-1/TRBV3-2	.	TRBD1	CASSRTGTGDSPLHF	TGTGCCAGCAGCCGGACCGGGACAGGGGATTCACCCCTCCACTTT
TRBJ2-3	TRBV15	once	.	CATSRVPGGATDTQYF	TGTGCCACCAGCAGAGTCCCAGGGGGGGCGACAGATACGCAGTATTTT
TRBJ2-4	TRBV29-1	.	.	CSAGEPKNIQYF	TGCAGCGCAGGGGAACCCAAAAACATTCAGTACTTC
TRBJ1-1	TRBV7-2	few	.	CASSSQGGAVNTEAFF	TGTGCCAGCAGCTCACAAGGGGGGGCAGTTAATACTGAAGCTTTCTTT
TRBJ2-5	TRBV25-1	.	TRBD2	CASSAQGGAQETQYF	TGTGCCAGCAGTGCCCAGGGAGGGGCCCAAGAGACCCAGTACTTC
TRBJ1-5	TRBV19	.	.	CASSIGGGGSHQPQHF	TGTGCCAGTAGTATTGGGGGCGGGGGCTCACATCAGCCCCAGCATTTT
TRBJ2-1	TRBV12-2	once	.	CASRLGQGASNEQFF	TGTGCAAGTCGCTTAGGGCAGGGGGCCTCCAATGAGCAGTTCTTC
TRBJ1-1	TRBV6-4	few	.	CASSQTVNTEAFF	TGTGCCAGCAGTCAGACGGTGAACACTGAAGCTTTCTTT
TRBJ1-6	TRBV7-9	.	.	CASSSTGSGASPLHF	TGTGCCAGCAGCTCTACAGGGTCGGGAGCCTCACCCCTCCACTTT
TRBJ2-2	TRBV18	.	.	CASSRDTGELFF	TGTGCCAGCTCACGGGACACCGGGGAGCTGTTTTTT
TRBJ1-6	TRBV9	.	.	CASSVDPPGAPNSPLHF	TGTGCCAGCAGCGTAGACCCGCCAGGGGCCCCTAATTCACCCCTCCACTTT
TRBJ1-6	TRBV23-1	.	TRBD1	CASSQSICGQGGNSPLHF	TGCGCCAGCAGTCAATCTATATGCGGCCAGGGGGGAAATTCACCCCTCCACTTT
TRBJ1-4	TRBV28	.	.	CASIQNEKLFF	TGTGCCAGCATTCAAAATGAAAAACTGTTTTTT
TRBJ1-2	TRBV30	once	TRBD1	CALGQGATNYGYTF	TGTGCCCTCGGACAGGGGGCCACTAACTATGGCTACACCTTC
TRBJ2-3	TRBV24-1	.	.	CATSDERVSIDTQYF	TGTGCCACCAGTGATGAGCGGGTTTCGATAGATACGCAGTATTTT
TRBJ2-3	TRBV7-3	.	.	CASSSGRVESDTQYF	TGTGCCAGCAGCTCCGGACGAGTTGAATCAGATACGCAGTATTTT
TRBJ1-2	TRBV5-5	.	.	CASSPTWDYGYTF	TGTGCCAGCAGCCCTACTTGGGACTATGGCTACACCTTC
TRBJ2-3	TRBV5-1	.	.	CASSLARVSTDTQYF	TGCGCCAGCAGCTTGGCTCGGGTCAGCACAGATACGCAGTATTTT
TRBJ1-2	TRBV5-4	.	.	CASSQILLGRSYGYTF	TGTGCCAGCAGCCAAATCCTCCTGGGGAGATCTTATGGCTACACCTTC
TRBJ1-1	TRBV6-6	.	.	CASNPRDWGGTEAFF	TGTGCCAGCAATCCACGGGATTGGGGGGGCACTGAAGCTTTCTTT
TRBJ2-7	TRBV5-4	.	TRBD2	CASSKEGLALSEQYF	TGTGCCAGCAGCAAGGAGGGACTAGCTCTATCCGAGCAGTACTTC